This T cell receptor beta chain is from a study of blood T cell repertoires in COVID-19. CDR1 is SGHRS and CDR2 is YFSETQ in the germline V gene. With 7 bases clipped from V and 0 bases from J, the junction kept 10 bases outside the gene matches. The CDR3 has 15 residues. Participants, roughly 18 to 90 years old, spanned 24 US areas. Shortly before study entry, within 2 weeks, exposed participants had met a COVID-19 case. In the source study's methods: Scientists estimated how many nucleated cells there were by amplifying reference gene primers. Assay used: immunoSEQ multiplex PCR; TCRdb lists only in-frame clones, some missing. V, J and clone size were drawn from that table, and D and trimming were deduced from the DNA. The profile shows 200,000 to 250,000 clones, around 90% of them singletons.

The chain combines TRBV5-1 with TRBJ2-7; 7 nucleotides agree with TRBD1. The sequence derives from a man between 25 and 39 years old who had been exposed to COVID-19. What was sequenced was PBMCs or T cells enriched from blood (not recorded which). CDR3: CASRSATGSSYEQYF. As DNA, the CDR3 is TGCGCCAGCCGATCAGCGACAGGGAGCTCCTACGAGCAGTACTTC.